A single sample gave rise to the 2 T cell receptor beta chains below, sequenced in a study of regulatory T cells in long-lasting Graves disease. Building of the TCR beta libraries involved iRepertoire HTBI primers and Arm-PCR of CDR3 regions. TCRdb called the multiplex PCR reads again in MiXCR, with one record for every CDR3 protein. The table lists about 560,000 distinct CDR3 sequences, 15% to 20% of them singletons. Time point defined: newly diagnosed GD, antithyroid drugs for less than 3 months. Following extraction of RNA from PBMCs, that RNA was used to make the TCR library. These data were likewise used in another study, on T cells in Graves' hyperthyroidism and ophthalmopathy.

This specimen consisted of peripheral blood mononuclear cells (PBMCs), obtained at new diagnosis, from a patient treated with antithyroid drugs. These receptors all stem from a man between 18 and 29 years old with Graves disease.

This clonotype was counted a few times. CDR3 region: CASRGAHTATNEKLFF. In DNA, the CDR3 is TGTGCCAGCAGGGGGGCCCACACCGCAACTAATGAAAAACTGTTTTTT. The gene calls are TRBV19 and TRBJ1-4; 7 bases are shared with TRBD1. The CDR3 is made up of 16 amino acids. In germline, CDR1 is LNHDA, CDR2 SQIVND (reference sequence). J gave up 0 bases and V 9 bases, and 10 bases lay outside the gene matches.

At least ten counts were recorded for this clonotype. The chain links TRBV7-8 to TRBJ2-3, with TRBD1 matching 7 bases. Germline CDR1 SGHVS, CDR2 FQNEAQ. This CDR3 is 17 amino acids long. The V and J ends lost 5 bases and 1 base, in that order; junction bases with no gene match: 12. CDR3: CASSVAETGLRTDTQYF. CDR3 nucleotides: TGTGCCAGCAGCGTGGCGGAGACAGGGTTACGCACAGATACGCAGTATTTT. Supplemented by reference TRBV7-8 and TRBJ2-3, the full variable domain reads GAGVSQSPRYKVAKRGQDVALRCDPISGHVSLFWYQQALGQGPEFLTYFQNEAQLDKSGLPSDRFFAERPEGSVSTLKIQRTQQEDSAVYLCASSVAETGLRTDTQYFGPGTRLTVL.